These 4 T cell receptor beta chains share one sample of origin, sequenced in a study of OX40 agonist ivuxolimab in advanced cancers. The table came from immunoSEQ multiplex PCR; TCRdb's copy has only in-frame clones and leaves some out. The sample holds about 63,000 clones; over 80% are singletons and the top ten take 4% to 4.5%. Here the sequenced sample was CD4+ or CD8+ T cells sorted from blood, taken in a trial of the OX40 agonist ivuxolimab. The receptors originated from an adult with an advanced solid tumor such as melanoma, head and neck, liver or kidney cancer.

The CDR3 DNA is TGCGCCAGCAGCCAAGATTCGGCGGGAGGGTCCTACAATGAGCAGTTCTTC. Protein product: CASSQDSAGGSYNEQFF. The chain recombines TRBV4-3 with TRBJ2-1, with 9 bases aligning to TRBD2. V dropped 0 bases and J dropped 1; count of bases not matched to a gene: 4. Germline-derived CDR1 and CDR2 are LGHNA and YSLEER. This CDR3 is built from 17 residues.

The chain joins TRBV6-1 to TRBJ2-5; 13 bases are a match to TRBD2. The CDR3 is 18 residues long. CDR1 and CDR2 (germline): MNHNS, SASEGT. The trim removed 2 bases at V and 5 bases at J, leaving 11 bases unmatched. CDR3 region: CASSEYRLAGGLRETQYF. CDR3 nucleotides: TGTGCCAGCAGTGAATACCGACTAGCGGGGGGCCTCCGGGAGACCCAGTACTTC.

This chain links TRBV9 with TRBJ2-3; 7 nucleotides align to TRBD1. After removal of 2 bases from V and 3 bases from J, the junction contained 6 bases not matched to a gene. In germline, CDR1 is SGDLS, CDR2 YYNGEE. The length of the CDR3 is 15 residues. CDR3 sequence reads: CASSVRQGETDTQYF. For the CDR3, the DNA is TGTGCCAGCAGCGTGAGACAGGGAGAGACAGATACGCAGTATTTT.

V is TRBV6-6 and J is TRBJ2-2; D remains ambiguous. CDR3 length: 13 residues. Trimming stripped 4 bases from V and 5 bases from J, with 8 bases between. Germline loops: CDR1 MNHNY, CDR2 SVGAGI (reference sequence). The CDR3 nucleotides are TGTGCCAGCAGTTCGCCTGGGACCGGGGAGCTGTTTTTT. This sequence encodes CASSSPGTGELFF.